These 14 T cell receptor beta chains came from one sample sequenced in a study of a mutant IDH1 vaccine in newly diagnosed glioma. Clones were read by immunoSEQ multiplex PCR, and TCRdb kept only the in-frame ones, dropping some. The sample lists some 120,000 clones; around three quarters were seen once. These receptors lack a known antigen. Time point denoted: week 11, during vaccination. One vaccine dose held 300 ug of mutant IDH1 20-mer peptide and came with topical imiquimod. The sequencing used PBMCs, collected from a glioma patient whose treatment included an IDH1 peptide vaccine. The receptors were sampled from a man aged 40-55 years with glioma.

In its sample, this clone was seen a few times. The J gene is TRBJ2-4, the V gene TRBV27; TRBD1 matches at 8 bases. CDR3 length equals 13 residues. From germline, CDR1 is MNHEY and CDR2 SMNVEV (reference sequence). With V trimmed by 6 bases and J by 6 bases, 4 bases remained unmatched. The CDR3 DNA reads as TGTGCCAGCAGGGGACAGGCTCTAAACATTCAGTACTTC. Protein product: CASRGQALNIQYF.

The rearrangement uses TRBV5-4 and TRBJ2-2; either TRBD1 or TRBD2 may supply D (5 bases each). The V end was cut by 1 base, the J end by 2 bases, with 12 bases between. CDR3 length equals 16 residues. CDR1 SGHNT and CDR2 YYREEE come from the germline V gene (reference sequence). The CDR3 region has the DNA TGTGCCAGCAGCTTGAAGACGGGGCTTAACACCGGGGAGCTGTTTTTT. Translating gives CASSLKTGLNTGELFF.

The DNA of the CDR3 is TGTGCCAGTAGTGGAACAGGGTATCGGGGACAGCCCCAGCATTTT. Its translation is CASSGTGYRGQPQHF. The V gene is TRBV19, the J gene TRBJ1-5, with D possibly being TRBD1 (6 bases). CDR1 is LNHDA and CDR2 is SQIVND in the germline V gene (reference sequence). The CDR3 covers 15 residues. V was pared by 5 bases and J by 7 bases, with 18 bases between.

The count of this clone is one. The J gene is TRBJ1-1, the V gene TRBV28; no reliable D call. This CDR3 contains 14 residues. The germline V gene encodes CDR1 MDHEN and CDR2 SYDVKM. V lost 1 base, J lost 5 bases, and 11 bases lay in between. The CDR3, as DNA: TGTGCCAGCAGTTTATCACAAGGTTGGACTGAAGCTTTCTTT. Protein sequence: CASSLSQGWTEAFF.

This clone was recorded a few times. This rearrangement joins TRBV5-6 to TRBJ1-2; the D gene is possibly TRBD1 (6 bases). Germline V lookup: CDR1 SGHDT, CDR2 YYEEEE. The CDR3 has 14 amino acids. The V end was cut by 2 bases, the J end by 0 bases, with 8 bases between. In nucleotides, the CDR3 is TGTGCCAGCAGCTTCCGACAGGCTAACTATGGCTACACCTTC. Its translation: CASSFRQANYGYTF.

The V gene is TRBV6-5, the J gene TRBJ2-1, with D perhaps given as TRBD1 or TRBD2 (5 bases each). The length of the CDR3 is 15 residues. Between the trimmed V and J ends, which lost 2 bases and 6 bases, there was a span of 14 bases. CDR1 is MNHEY, CDR2 SVGAGI, per germline. CDR3 region: CASSYARGVGNEQFF. CDR3 nucleotide sequence: TGTGCCAGCAGTTACGCGAGGGGCGTGGGCAATGAGCAGTTCTTC.

This clone came up many times. The chain couples TRBV19 to TRBJ2-2, with D perhaps matching TRBD2 (5 bases). The ends were cut back, 4 bases at V and 6 bases at J, with 9 bases in the middle. The CDR3 extends over 13 amino acids. CDR1 and CDR2 (germline): LNHDA, SQIVND (reference sequence). Here the CDR3 DNA reads TGTGCCAGTAGTACAACTAGACCCGGGGAGCTGTTTTTT. Translating it yields CASSTTRPGELFF.

The V gene is TRBV5-1, the J gene TRBJ2-5; D tentatively reads TRBD1 or TRBD2 (6 bases each). The CDR3 contains 13 residues. CDR1 is SGHRS, CDR2 YFSETQ, per germline. V was cut by 10 bases and J by 3 bases, with 16 bases left in between. Written as DNA, the CDR3 is TGCGCCGGCCGGAGGGGGGCCGAAGAGACCCAGTACTTC. It specifies CAGRRGAEETQYF.

The rearrangement links TRBV19 to TRBJ2-1; D ambiguous. V lost 5 bases and J lost 5, with 10 bases in between. The germline V gene encodes CDR1 LNHDA and CDR2 SQIVND (reference sequence). This CDR3 has 13 amino acids. CDR3 in DNA: TGTGCCAGTAGTTGGAATATAGACAATGAGCAGTTCTTC. Its translation: CASSWNIDNEQFF.

V gene TRBV7-2 combines with J gene TRBJ2-1; 8 nucleotides line up with TRBD1. Germline CDR1 is SGHTA and CDR2 is FQGNSA. V gave up 5 bases and J gave up 4 bases; unmatched junction bases: 7. The CDR3 covers 15 residues. Here the CDR3 reads CASSAGTGQYNEQFF. The CDR3 DNA is TGTGCCAGCAGCGCCGGGACAGGACAATACAATGAGCAGTTCTTC.

CDR3 nucleotides: TGTGCCAGCAGCTTTATGACCCAGCGACAGGGGAAAAGGGGTATCGTCTACGAGCAGTACTTC. Protein product: CASSFMTQRQGKRGIVYEQYF. The chain uses TRBV7-8 and TRBJ2-7; 8 bases agree with TRBD1. Per germline, CDR1 SGHVS and CDR2 FQNEAQ. This CDR3 is 21 amino acids long. Trimming took 3 bases from V and 3 from J; bases not matched to a gene: 25.

This chain links TRBV4-3 with TRBJ2-2; D assignment may be TRBD1 or TRBD2 (5 bases each). With 2 bases removed from V and 1 base from J, the gap between germline ends came to 11 bases. This CDR3 contains 16 residues. CDR1 is LGHNA, CDR2 YSLEER, per germline. In nucleotides, the CDR3 is TGCGCCAGCAGCCAATTAGGGACCGTGAACACCGGGGAGCTGTTTTTT. Protein product: CASSQLGTVNTGELFF.

The V and J genes are TRBV18 and TRBJ2-1, with D perhaps TRBD2 (5 bases). V dropped 2 bases and J dropped 5 bases, with 19 bases sitting between them. The CDR3 runs 17 residues. The germline gives CDR1 KGHSH, CDR2 LQKENI. CDR3: CASSPVVLEVPHNEQFF. The CDR3 bases are TGTGCCAGCTCACCAGTGGTACTAGAGGTCCCCCACAATGAGCAGTTCTTC.

The chain uses TRBV5-1 and TRBJ2-5; the D gene is possibly TRBD2 (6 bases). The DNA end lines up better with TRBJ2-7; the J call may be wrong. CDR3 length: 15 amino acids. The germline V gene has CDR1 SGHRS and CDR2 YFSETQ. The CDR3 reads CASSLEPTSFSEQYF. CDR3 coding DNA: TGCGCCAGCAGCTTGGAACCGACTAGTTTCTCCGAGCAGTACTTC.